Following are 7 T cell receptor beta chains from one sample sequenced in a study of shared clonotypes between healthy human individuals (dated by TCRdb to 2018 to 2021). Libraries were made using the immunoSEQ multiplex PCR assay. Sourced from immuneACCESS, this table was stored by TCRdb with only in-frame sequences that have V and J called. A share of the clones is absent; for the studies checked, an unresolved V gene accounts for under half, and the remainder has no known explanation. Present in this sample are some 630,000 clones, 96% of which were seen just once. Jointly, the top ten make up about 0.12% of the sample. For the CD8 naive samples, CD45RO-negative cells were positively selected for CCR7, yielding a CD45RA+CCR7+ population from which TemRA cells were excluded. The sequenced sample consisted of naive CD8+ T cells sorted from blood. This specimen's cell subset or site label, per the study, means: CD45RA+CCR7+. The receptors were sampled from a woman aged 25-40 years in good health.

This clone was seen only once. The chain employs TRBV5-4 and TRBJ2-7, with 10 nucleotides matching TRBD1. This CDR3 is built from 15 residues. V was pared by 4 bases and J by 0 bases, with 4 bases of the junction left unmatched. Germline CDR1 SGHNT, CDR2 YYREEE (reference sequence). The CDR3 DNA reads TGTGCCAGCAGCGAAAGGACAGGGGGCTCCTACGAGCAGTACTTC. The encoded protein is CASSERTGGSYEQYF.

V and J are TRBV9 and TRBJ2-7; D is unresolved. V was cut by 0 bases and J by 2 bases, with 9 bases left in between. The CDR3 has 14 amino acids. From germline, CDR1 is SGDLS and CDR2 YYNGEE. CDR3 region: CASSVEKFPYEQYF. The DNA of the CDR3 is TGTGCCAGCAGCGTAGAGAAGTTTCCCTACGAGCAGTACTTC.

CDR3 sequence reads: CASSMGTPNTGELFF. CDR3 DNA: TGTGCCAGCAGTATGGGGACGCCGAACACCGGGGAGCTGTTTTTT. The V gene is TRBV6-5, the J gene TRBJ2-2; D possibly matches TRBD1 or TRBD2 (5 bases each). From germline, CDR1 is MNHEY and CDR2 SVGAGI. The CDR3 spans 15 residues. V lost 5 bases and J 0 bases, leaving 10 bases between the germline ends.

This clone was observed a handful of times. CDR3 region: CASSAGTGFEQFF. DNA of the CDR3: TGTGCCAGCAGCGCCGGGACTGGATTTGAGCAGTTCTTC. This rearrangement joins TRBV11-2 to TRBJ2-1; maybe TRBD2 (6 bases). Germline CDR1 SGHAT, CDR2 FQNNGV. The CDR3 loop spans 13 amino acids. The V and J ends lost 5 bases and 9 bases respectively, with 14 bases between them.

The gene calls are TRBV2 and TRBJ2-1; D tentatively reads TRBD1 or TRBD2 (6 bases each). V was cut by 10 bases and J by 10 bases, with 23 bases left in between. The CDR3 is made up of 14 amino acids. CDR1 is SNHLY and CDR2 is FYNNEI in the germline V gene. Here the CDR3 DNA reads TGTGCCACCCCCGGGCCTTACGGAGGGGGAGAGCAGTTCTTC. As protein: CATPGPYGGGEQFF.

This clone was found once. This CDR3 reads CASSLAGQGGTGELFF. Written as DNA, the CDR3 is TGTGCCAGCAGCTTGGCGGGTCAGGGGGGCACCGGGGAGCTGTTTTTT. The chain combines TRBV5-4 with TRBJ2-2; possible D gene TRBD1, 7 bases. The CDR3 length is 16 residues. CDR1 and CDR2 from the germline V gene are SGHNT and YYREEE (reference sequence). The germline V and J ends were trimmed by 0 bases and 4 bases, with 13 bases remaining between them.

The rearrangement joins TRBV19 to TRBJ2-1; tentatively, D is TRBD2 (6 bases). Per germline, CDR1 LNHDA and CDR2 SQIVND (reference sequence). V was pared by 0 bases and J by 6 bases, with 15 bases between. The CDR3 consists of 16 residues. The CDR3 bases are TGTGCCAGTAGTATAGATCAAGGAGGGATTCTCAATGAGCAGTTCTTC. Protein: CASSIDQGGILNEQFF.